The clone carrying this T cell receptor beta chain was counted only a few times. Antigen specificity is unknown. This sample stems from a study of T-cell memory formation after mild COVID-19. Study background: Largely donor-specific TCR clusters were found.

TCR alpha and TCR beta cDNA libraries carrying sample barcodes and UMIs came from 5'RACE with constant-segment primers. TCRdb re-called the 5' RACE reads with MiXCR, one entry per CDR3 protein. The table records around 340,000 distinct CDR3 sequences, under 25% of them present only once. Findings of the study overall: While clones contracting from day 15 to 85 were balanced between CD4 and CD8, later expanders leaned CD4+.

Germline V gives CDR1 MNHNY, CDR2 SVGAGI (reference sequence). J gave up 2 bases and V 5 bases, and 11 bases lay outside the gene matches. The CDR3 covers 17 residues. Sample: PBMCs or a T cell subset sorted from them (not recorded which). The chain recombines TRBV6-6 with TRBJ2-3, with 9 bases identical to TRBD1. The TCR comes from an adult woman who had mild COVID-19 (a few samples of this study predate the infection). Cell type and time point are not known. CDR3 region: CASSRLQGAGNTDTQYF. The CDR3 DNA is TGTGCCAGCAGTCGACTACAGGGGGCGGGGAACACAGATACGCAGTATTTT.